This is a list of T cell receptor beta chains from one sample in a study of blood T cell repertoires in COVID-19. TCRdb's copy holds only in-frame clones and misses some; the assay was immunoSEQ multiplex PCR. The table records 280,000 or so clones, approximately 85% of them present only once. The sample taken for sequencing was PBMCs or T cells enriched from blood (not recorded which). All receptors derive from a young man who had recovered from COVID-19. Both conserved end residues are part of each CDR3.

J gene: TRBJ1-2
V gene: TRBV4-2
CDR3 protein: CASSQDDYNYGYTF

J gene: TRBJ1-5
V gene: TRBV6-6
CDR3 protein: CASSRGSREGSTQPQHF

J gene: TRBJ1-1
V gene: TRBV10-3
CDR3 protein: CAISDRTDEAFF

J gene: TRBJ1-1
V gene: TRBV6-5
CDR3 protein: CASSTTGETEAFF

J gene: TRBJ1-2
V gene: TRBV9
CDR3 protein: CASSVEGQGAQNLYGYTF

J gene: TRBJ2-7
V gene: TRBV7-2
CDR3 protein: CASSLEAGTYEQYF

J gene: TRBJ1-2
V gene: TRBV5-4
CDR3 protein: CASSLAGSGTGRYTF

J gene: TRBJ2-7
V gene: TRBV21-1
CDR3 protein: CASNIMCSYEQYF

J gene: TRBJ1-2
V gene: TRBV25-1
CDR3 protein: CASSKQTGTSDGYTF

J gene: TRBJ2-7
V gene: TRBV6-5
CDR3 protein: CASSSTTYEQYF

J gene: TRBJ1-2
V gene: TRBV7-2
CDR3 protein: CASSLRRPGGYGYTF

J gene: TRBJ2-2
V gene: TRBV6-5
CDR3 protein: CASSYSWGAGELFF

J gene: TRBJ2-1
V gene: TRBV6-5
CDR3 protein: CASEITGGSYNEQFF

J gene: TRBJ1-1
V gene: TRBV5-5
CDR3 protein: CASPFGGVNTEAFF

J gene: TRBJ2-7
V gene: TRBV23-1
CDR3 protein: CASSQSAREAYEQYF

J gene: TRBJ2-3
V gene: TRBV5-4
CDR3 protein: CASSRGGSPSTDTQYF

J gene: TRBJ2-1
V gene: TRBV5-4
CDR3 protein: CASSGRASAYNEQFF

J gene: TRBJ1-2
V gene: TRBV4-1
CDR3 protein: CASSLVDRNYGYTF

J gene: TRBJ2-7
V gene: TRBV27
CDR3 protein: CASSLGHEQYF

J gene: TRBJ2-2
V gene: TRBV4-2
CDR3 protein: CASSHDSTGELFF

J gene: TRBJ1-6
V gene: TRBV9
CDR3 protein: CASSVGGPRNSPLHF

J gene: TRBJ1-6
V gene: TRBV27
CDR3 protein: CASRTFDNNSPLHF

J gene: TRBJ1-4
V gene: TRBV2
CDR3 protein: CASSQQSTNEKLFF

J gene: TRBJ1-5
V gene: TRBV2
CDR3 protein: CASSERVRGNQPQHF

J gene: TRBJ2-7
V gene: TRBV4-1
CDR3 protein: CASSLSGGYEQYF

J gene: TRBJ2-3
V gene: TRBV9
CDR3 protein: CASSTTTGGTRDTQYF

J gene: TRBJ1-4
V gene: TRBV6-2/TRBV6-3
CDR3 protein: CASSYSGFNEKLFF

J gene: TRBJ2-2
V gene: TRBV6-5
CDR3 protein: CASSSPGLSGELFF

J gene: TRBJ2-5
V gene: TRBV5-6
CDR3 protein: CASSLQGATETQYF

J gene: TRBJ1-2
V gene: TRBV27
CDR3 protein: CASSLYWGGDYGYTF

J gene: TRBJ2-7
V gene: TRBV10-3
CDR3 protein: CAISGQYEQYF

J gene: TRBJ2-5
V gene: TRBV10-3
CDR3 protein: CAIRRGGSQETQYF

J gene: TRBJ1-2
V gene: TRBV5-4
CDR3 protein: CASSLATTISVYGYTF

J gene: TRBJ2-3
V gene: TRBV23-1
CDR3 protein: CASPQPQGQGNTDTQYF

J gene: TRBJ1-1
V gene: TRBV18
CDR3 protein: CASSRQGNTEAFF

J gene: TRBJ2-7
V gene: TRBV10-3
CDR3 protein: CAISESNRGSYEQYF

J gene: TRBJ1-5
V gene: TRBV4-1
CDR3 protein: CASSLRENNQPQHF

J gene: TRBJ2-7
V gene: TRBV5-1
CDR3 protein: CASSFAPGTGTYEQYF

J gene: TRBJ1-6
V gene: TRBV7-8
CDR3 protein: CASSTRDSYNSPLHF

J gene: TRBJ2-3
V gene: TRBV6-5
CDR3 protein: CASTRLAGGGDTQYF